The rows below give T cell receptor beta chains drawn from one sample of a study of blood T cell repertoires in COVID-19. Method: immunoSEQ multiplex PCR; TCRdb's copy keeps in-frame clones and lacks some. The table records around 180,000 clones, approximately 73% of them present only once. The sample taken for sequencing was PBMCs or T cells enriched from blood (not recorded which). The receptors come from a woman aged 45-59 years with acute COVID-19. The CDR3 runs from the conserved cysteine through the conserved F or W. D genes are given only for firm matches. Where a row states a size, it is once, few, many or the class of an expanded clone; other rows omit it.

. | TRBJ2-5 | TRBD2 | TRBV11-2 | CASSLAAGGRQETQYF | TGTGCCAGCAGCTTAGCAGCGGGGGGGAGGCAAGAGACCCAGTACTTC
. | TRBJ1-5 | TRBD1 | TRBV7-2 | CASSPGTGVQPQHF | TGTGCCAGCAGCCCCGGGACAGGGGTTCAGCCCCAGCATTTT
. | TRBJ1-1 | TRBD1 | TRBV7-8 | CASSLAGQGKRAFF | TGTGCCAGCAGCTTAGCGGGACAGGGTAAGAGAGCTTTCTTT
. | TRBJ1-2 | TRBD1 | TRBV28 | CASTPNVQGVWGYTF | TGTGCCAGCACCCCAAATGTTCAGGGGGTGTGGGGCTACACCTTC
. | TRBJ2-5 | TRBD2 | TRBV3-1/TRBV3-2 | CASSSRSGAVYQETQYF | TGTGCCAGCAGTTCCCGTAGCGGGGCGGTGTACCAAGAGACCCAGTACTTC
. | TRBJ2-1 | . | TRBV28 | CASSFLGGAYNEQFF | TGTGCCAGCAGTTTTCTAGGGGGAGCATACAATGAGCAGTTCTTC
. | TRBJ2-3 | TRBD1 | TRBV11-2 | CASSSDRVRGYF | TGTGCCAGCAGCTCGGACAGGGTTCGTGGTTATTTT
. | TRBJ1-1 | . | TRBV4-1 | CASSQGQGRNTEAFF | TGCGCCAGCAGCCAAGGCCAGGGGAGGAACACTGAAGCTTTCTTT
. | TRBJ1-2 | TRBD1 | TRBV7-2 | CASSLTSQGAYGYTF | TGTGCCAGCAGCTTAACCTCACAGGGGGCGTATGGCTACACCTTC
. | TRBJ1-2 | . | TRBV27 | CASSPQFANYGYTF | TGTGCCAGCAGTCCCCAGTTTGCTAACTATGGCTACACCTTC
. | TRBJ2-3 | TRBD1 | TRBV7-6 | CASSRQGTDTQYF | TGTGCCAGCAGCCGACAGGGTACAGATACGCAGTATTTT
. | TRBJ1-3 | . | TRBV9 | CASSVAGIVHSGNTIYF | TGTGCCAGCAGCGTAGCCGGGATTGTCCACTCTGGAAACACCATATATTTT
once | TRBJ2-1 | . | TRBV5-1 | CASSFEGLPGNEQFF | TGCGCCAGCAGCTTTGAGGGACTCCCGGGGAATGAGCAGTTCTTC
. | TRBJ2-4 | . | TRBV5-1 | CASSSEGKNIQYF | TGCGCCAGCAGCTCGGAGGGCAAAAACATTCAGTACTTC
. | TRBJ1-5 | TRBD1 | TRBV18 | CASARGAGGINQPQHF | TGTGCCAGCGCCCGGGGGGCAGGGGGCATCAATCAGCCCCAGCATTTT
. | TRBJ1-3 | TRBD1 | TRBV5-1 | CASSSTGVGNTIYF | TGCGCCAGCAGCTCGACAGGGGTCGGAAACACCATATATTTT
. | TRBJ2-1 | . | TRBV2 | CASSEVAPFNEQFF | TGTGCCAGCAGTGAGGTGGCACCCTTCAATGAGCAGTTCTTC
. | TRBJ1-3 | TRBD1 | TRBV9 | CASSAQNRGTSNTIYF | TGTGCCAGCAGCGCCCAGAACAGGGGAACCTCAAACACCATATATTTT
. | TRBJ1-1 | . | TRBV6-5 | CASSSVGVGAFF | TGTGCCAGCAGTTCTGTCGGGGTAGGGGCTTTCTTT
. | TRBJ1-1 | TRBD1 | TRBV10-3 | CAIRLQGLNTEAFF | TGTGCCATCAGGTTACAGGGGTTAAACACTGAAGCTTTCTTT
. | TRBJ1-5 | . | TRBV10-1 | CALGAGDSNQPQHF | TGCGCCCTAGGGGCAGGGGATAGCAATCAGCCCCAGCATTTT
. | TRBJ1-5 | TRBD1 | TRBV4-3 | CASSQDLDRGIGQPQHF | TGCGCCAGCAGCCAAGATCTTGACAGGGGGATCGGTCAGCCCCAGCATTTT
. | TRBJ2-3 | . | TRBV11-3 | CASSRDGGGTDTQYF | TGTGCCAGCAGCCGGGACGGGGGAGGAACAGATACGCAGTATTTT
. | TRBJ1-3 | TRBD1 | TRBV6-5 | CASSYQGATGNTIYF | TGTGCCAGCAGTTACCAGGGGGCGACTGGAAACACCATATATTTT
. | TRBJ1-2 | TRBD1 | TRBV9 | CASSVGTGVNYGYTF | TGTGCCAGCAGCGTCGGGACAGGGGTGAACTATGGCTACACCTTC
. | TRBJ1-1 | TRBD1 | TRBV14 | CASSQAMDRPEAFF | TGTGCCAGCAGCCAAGCCATGGACAGGCCCGAAGCTTTCTTT
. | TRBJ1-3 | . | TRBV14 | CASSQDGRSGNTIYF | TGTGCCAGCAGCCAAGATGGGAGGTCCGGAAACACCATATATTTT
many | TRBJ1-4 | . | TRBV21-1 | CASRVNRGGEKLFF | TGTGCCAGCAGGGTTAACAGGGGAGGTGAAAAACTGTTTTTT
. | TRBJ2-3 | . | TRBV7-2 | CASSFEGSRAQYF | TGTGCCAGCAGCTTCGAAGGCTCGAGGGCGCAGTATTTT
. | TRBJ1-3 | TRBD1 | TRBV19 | CASSGTAISGNTIYF | TGTGCCAGTTCCGGGACAGCGATCTCTGGAAACACCATATATTTT
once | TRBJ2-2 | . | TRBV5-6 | CASSSSSSTGELFF | TGTGCCAGCAGCTCATCTTCTAGCACCGGGGAGCTGTTTTTT
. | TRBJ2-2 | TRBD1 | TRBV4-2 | CASSPLQGATGELFF | TGTGCCAGCAGCCCCTTACAGGGGGCCACCGGGGAGCTGTTTTTT
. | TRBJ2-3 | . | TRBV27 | CASSFSRSAGYDTQYF | TGTGCCAGCAGTTTCTCAAGGTCCGCCGGGTACGATACGCAGTATTTT
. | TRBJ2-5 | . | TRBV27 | CASSLSPGWGETQYF | TGTGCCAGCAGTTTAAGTCCAGGGTGGGGAGAGACCCAGTACTTC
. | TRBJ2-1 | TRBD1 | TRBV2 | CASSDRQGANNEQFF | TGTGCCAGCAGTGATCGGCAGGGGGCAAACAATGAGCAGTTCTTC
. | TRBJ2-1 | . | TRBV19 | CASSSRTRNNEQFF | TGTGCCAGTAGTTCGCGGACACGGAACAATGAGCAGTTCTTC
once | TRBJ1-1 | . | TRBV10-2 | CASSEIAGDTEAFF | TGCGCCAGCAGTGAGATCGCCGGAGACACTGAAGCTTTCTTT
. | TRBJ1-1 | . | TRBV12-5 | CASGLPTRRGQYAAFF | TGTGCTAGTGGTTTGCCTACCCGACGCGGACAGTATGCAGCTTTCTTT
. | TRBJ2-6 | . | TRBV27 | CASSSPSSGANVLTF | TGTGCCAGCAGTTCGCCGAGCTCTGGGGCCAACGTCCTGACTTTC
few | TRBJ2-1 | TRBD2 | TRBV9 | CASSVVSGGNNEQFF | TGTGCCAGCAGCGTAGTCAGCGGGGGGAACAATGAGCAGTTCTTC
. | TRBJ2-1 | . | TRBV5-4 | CASSFPRQSHNEQFF | TGTGCCAGCAGCTTCCCTCGACAGTCCCACAATGAGCAGTTCTTC
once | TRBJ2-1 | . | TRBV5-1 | CASSLTGYGDEQFF | TGCGCCAGCAGCTTGACAGGGTACGGGGATGAGCAGTTCTTC
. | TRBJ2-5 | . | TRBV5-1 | CASSLTGTPSQETQYF | TGCGCCAGCAGCCTTACCGGGACACCAAGCCAAGAGACCCAGTACTTC
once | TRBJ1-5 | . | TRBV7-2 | CASSEGHRRSARHF | TGTGCCAGCAGCGAGGGACACCGACGCAGCGCACGTCATTTT
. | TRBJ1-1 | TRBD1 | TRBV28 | CATYSGRTGKGGEAFF | TGTGCCACTTATTCCGGTCGGACAGGGAAGGGGGGAGAAGCTTTCTTT
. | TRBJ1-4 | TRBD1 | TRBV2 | CASGTEYNEKLFF | TGTGCCAGCGGGACAGAATATAATGAAAAACTGTTTTTT
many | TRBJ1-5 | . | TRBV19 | CASSIDILRRGSNQPQHF | TGTGCCAGTAGTATCGACATCCTTCGACGGGGGAGCAATCAGCCCCAGCATTTT
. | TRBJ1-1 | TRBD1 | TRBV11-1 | CASSLGQDYTEAFF | TGTGCCAGCAGCCTAGGACAGGACTACACTGAAGCTTTCTTT
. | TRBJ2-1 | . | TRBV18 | CASSPPSFPNEQFF | TGTGCCAGCTCACCACCTAGCTTCCCCAATGAGCAGTTCTTC
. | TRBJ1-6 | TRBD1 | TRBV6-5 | CASRTGTANSPLHF | TGTGCCAGCAGAACCGGGACAGCTAATTCACCCCTCCACTTT
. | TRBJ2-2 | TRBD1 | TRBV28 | CASSFIMQGANTGELFF | TGTGCCAGCAGTTTTATAATGCAGGGGGCGAACACCGGGGAGCTGTTTTTT
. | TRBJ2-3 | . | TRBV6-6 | CASSLWQGGSTDTQYF | TGTGCCAGCAGTTTATGGCAGGGGGGTAGCACAGATACGCAGTATTTT